This is a list of T cell receptor beta chains from one sample in a study of cytomegalovirus exposure and HLA in healthy donors. The table came from immunoSEQ multiplex PCR; TCRdb's copy has only in-frame clones and leaves some out. This repertoire shows 150,000 to 200,000 clones, around 64% found once; its top ten account for over 2.5%. Sequenced sample: PBMCs. The receptor source for this set is a young woman in good health and CMV-seronegative. The CDR3 runs from the conserved cysteine through the conserved F or W. A D gene is named only where the DNA matches it firmly. Expanded clones are given a class, and other clones once, few, many or no size at all.

V gene	J gene	clone size	D gene	CDR3 DNA	CDR3 protein
TRBV4-2	TRBJ2-5	.	.	TGTGCCAGCAGCCAAGATACAGGGACCCAGTACTTC	CASSQDTGTQYF
TRBV7-2	TRBJ2-7	.	.	TGTGCCAGCAGCTTACTGCGGCAGGGTCCCTACGAGCAGTACTTC	CASSLLRQGPYEQYF
TRBV7-3	TRBJ2-1	.	TRBD2	TGTGCCAGCAGCTTAGTCGGGGGGGATTACAATGAGCAGTTCTTC	CASSLVGGDYNEQFF
TRBV6-1	TRBJ2-5	.	.	TGTGCCAGCAGTGAATACGGGGGGCCAGAGACCCAGTACTTC	CASSEYGGPETQYF
TRBV5-6	TRBJ2-1	.	TRBD1	TGTGCCAGCAGCTTGCCGGGACAGATCCCCTACAATGAGCAGTTCTTC	CASSLPGQIPYNEQFF
TRBV4-2	TRBJ2-3	.	TRBD2	TGTGCCAGCAGCCTTTCGGGGGGGAGGAGCACAGATACGCAGTATTTT	CASSLSGGRSTDTQYF
TRBV7-3	TRBJ2-3	.	TRBD1	TGTGCCAGCAGCCCCTGGGACAGGGGGACAGATACGCAGTATTTT	CASSPWDRGTDTQYF
TRBV10-3	TRBJ1-3	.	TRBD1	TGTGCCATCAGTGAGTGGGGACAGGGCGATAGCACCATATATTTT	CAISEWGQGDSTIYF
TRBV10-3	TRBJ2-3	once	.	TGTGCCATAACCCCCCCCGGGTCGCAGTATTTT	CAITPPGSQYF
TRBV5-6	TRBJ2-4	.	TRBD2	TGTGCCAGCAGCTTGGTTGCGGGAGCAGCACAAAACATTCAGTACTTC	CASSLVAGAAQNIQYF
TRBV28	TRBJ1-1	.	TRBD1	TGTGCCAGTACCTGGGACAGGCCGAACACTGAAGCTTTCTTT	CASTWDRPNTEAFF
TRBV12-5	TRBJ1-3	.	TRBD1	TGTGCTAGTGGTTTGGTACATGGGACAGGGGTTGGAAACACCATATATTTT	CASGLVHGTGVGNTIYF
TRBV4-3	TRBJ1-2	.	.	TGCGCCAGCAGCCAATCTCAATGGGAGGGTTTGATGTATGGCTACACCTTC	CASSQSQWEGLMYGYTF
TRBV14	TRBJ2-7	few	.	TGTGCCAGCAGCCCCTCATCGTCTGGAGGGGTCGAGCAGTACTTC	CASSPSSSGGVEQYF
TRBV4-1	TRBJ2-3	.	.	TGCGCCAGCAGCCAAGAACGGGATACGCAGTATTTT	CASSQERDTQYF
TRBV28	TRBJ1-2	few	TRBD1	TGTGCCAGCAGTCTGGACAGGGCTGGCTACACCTTC	CASSLDRAGYTF
TRBV4-3	TRBJ1-4	.	.	TGCGCCAGCAGCCTCCGGACAAACCAAGAAAAACTGTTTTTT	CASSLRTNQEKLFF
TRBV4-2	TRBJ2-7	few	.	TGTGCCAGCAGCCAAGAGTGGGGGGAGTACGAGCAGTACTTC	CASSQEWGEYEQYF
TRBV6-5	TRBJ2-7	.	.	TGTGCCAGCACTGATCTAAGGAGCTCCTACGAGCAGTACTTC	CASTDLRSSYEQYF
TRBV6-5	TRBJ2-7	few	TRBD1	TGTGCCAGCCATCGGACAGGAAGCTCCTACGAGCAGTACTTC	CASHRTGSSYEQYF
TRBV30	TRBJ2-7	.	TRBD1	TGTGCCTGGAGGGGACAGGGAGCCGCCTACGAGCAGTACTTC	CAWRGQGAAYEQYF
TRBV25-1	TRBJ2-6	.	TRBD1	TGTGCCAGCAGTTCTACAGGGGCCGGGGCCAACGTCCTGACTTTC	CASSSTGAGANVLTF
TRBV5-1	TRBJ2-2	.	.	TGCGCCAGCAGCTTGATGGGCCAGGGGGAGCTGTTTTTT	CASSLMGQGELFF
TRBV9	TRBJ2-3	few	TRBD2	TGTGCCAGCAGCCCACGACTAGCGGGAGGGCTAGGAGATACGCAGTATTTT	CASSPRLAGGLGDTQYF
TRBV7-9	TRBJ1-2	.	TRBD1	TGTGCCAGCAGCCAAGCGGGACAGGGTAATGGCTACACCTTC	CASSQAGQGNGYTF
TRBV15	TRBJ2-7	.	.	TGTGCCACCAGCAGGGACATGTCCTACGAGCAGTACTTC	CATSRDMSYEQYF
TRBV9	TRBJ1-3	.	TRBD1	TGTGCCAGCAGCGTAGCTCCCCAGGGGGCGTCTGGAAACACCATATATTTT	CASSVAPQGASGNTIYF
TRBV27	TRBJ2-7	.	.	TGTGCCAGCAGTTTTTTTCCGGGACACGCCTACGAGCAGTACTTC	CASSFFPGHAYEQYF
TRBV18	TRBJ2-1	.	.	TGTGCCAGCTCACCTCAGGGGGAGGCTTTCAATGAGCAGTTCTTC	CASSPQGEAFNEQFF
TRBV5-4	TRBJ2-7	.	TRBD2	TGTGCCAGCAGCCCGACTAGCGGGAGGTCCTACGAGCAGTACTTC	CASSPTSGRSYEQYF
TRBV12-5	TRBJ1-5	.	TRBD1	TGTGCTAGTGGTCCGGGACAGGTCCGGAATCAGCCCCAGCATTTT	CASGPGQVRNQPQHF
TRBV9	TRBJ2-1	.	.	TGTGCCAGCAGCGTAGGCCTCGGGGCGGGAAGCTCCTACAATGAGCAGTTCTTC	CASSVGLGAGSSYNEQFF
TRBV7-9	TRBJ1-2	.	TRBD1	TGTGCCAGCAGCGTATGGACAGGGGACGGCTACACCTTC	CASSVWTGDGYTF